A single sample gave rise to the 27 T cell receptor beta chains below, sequenced in a study of memory CD4+ T cells and cytomegalovirus serostatus (dated by TCRdb to between 2018 and 2021). A FACSAria II was used to sort memory CD4+ T cells, defined as single viable CD3+CD4+CD8-CD45RO+ cells. Library preparation was by the immunoSEQ multiplex PCR assay. TCRdb carries this immuneACCESS record with in-frame sequences only. Its versions omit some clonotypes, under half of them owing to an unresolved V gene in the studies checked, with the rest unexplained. This sample lists about 50,000 clones; roughly three quarters were detected once. The top ten clonotypes cover about 0.64% of the sample. Source material: memory CD4+ T cells from blood. The receptor set was obtained from an adult in good health and CMV-seronegative.

The chain recombines TRBV5-4 with TRBJ2-3; 8 bases map to TRBD2. V trimming: 0 bases; J trimming: 0 bases; junction bases outside the gene matches: 0. The CDR3 covers 15 residues. Germline V gives CDR1 SGHNT, CDR2 YYREEE (reference sequence). For the CDR3, the DNA is TGTGCCAGCAGCTTGGCGGGAGGGAGCACAGATACGCAGTATTTT. As protein: CASSLAGGSTDTQYF.

The chain joins TRBV19 to TRBJ2-2; D gene ambiguous. Germline V gene data show CDR1 as LNHDA and CDR2 as SQIVND (reference sequence). The CDR3 sequence is 14 residues long. V lost 5 bases and J 5 bases, leaving 12 bases between the germline ends. The CDR3: CASSVRLGTGELFF. The CDR3, as DNA: TGTGCCAGTAGTGTACGACTGGGAACCGGGGAGCTGTTTTTT.

This chain links TRBV27 with TRBJ2-7; perhaps TRBD1 as D (6 bases). There are 13 residues in the CDR3. Deletions cut 5 bases from V and 5 bases from J, with 13 bases between. CDR1 and CDR2 from the germline V gene are MNHEY and SMNVEV (reference sequence). CDR3 sequence: CASSLTGIHEQYF. The DNA for the CDR3 is TGTGCCAGCAGTCTAACAGGGATCCACGAGCAGTACTTC.

This clone has only one observation. The chain has TRBV28 and TRBJ1-3; perhaps TRBD1 as D (6 bases). V shed 5 bases and J shed 3 bases, with 14 bases lying between them. The germline V gene encodes CDR1 MDHEN and CDR2 SYDVKM. The CDR3 contains 15 residues. The CDR3 DNA reads TGTGCCAGCAGTCCCGACAACAGGGTTGGAAACACCATATATTTT. The encoded protein is CASSPDNRVGNTIYF.

V gene TRBV9 combines with J gene TRBJ2-2; maybe TRBD2 (5 bases). V lost 0 bases and J 5 bases, leaving 14 bases between the germline ends. The germline gives CDR1 SGDLS, CDR2 YYNGEE. This CDR3 has 16 residues. The CDR3 coding sequence is TGTGCCAGCAGCGTAGGAGGGTTGAGGTCGACCGGGGAGCTGTTTTTT. Amino acids: CASSVGGLRSTGELFF. Combining the CDR3 with reference TRBV9 and TRBJ2-2 gives the whole variable domain DSGVTQTPKHLITATGQRVTLRCSPRSGDLSVYWYQQSLDQGLQFLIQYYNGEERAKGNILERFSAQQFPDLHSELNLSSLELGDSALYFCASSVGGLRSTGELFFGEGSRLTVL.

The gene calls are TRBV28 and TRBJ2-7; 9 bases map to TRBD2. Germline V gene lookup returns CDR1 MDHEN and CDR2 SYDVKM. The V gene end was trimmed by 6 bases and the J gene end by 1 base; junction bases not matched to a gene: 25. CDR3 size: 21 residues. DNA of the CDR3: TGTGCCAGCAGCATATATCCTCCCGGATTTCCGGGACTAGCTTTGTCCTACGAGCAGTACTTC. Its translation: CASSIYPPGFPGLALSYEQYF.

The rearrangement uses TRBV4-2 and TRBJ2-5; 8 bases are a match to TRBD2. Germline CDR1 LGHNA, CDR2 YNFKEQ. The CDR3 consists of 16 residues. The J segment lost 5 bases and the V segment lost 4 bases, leaving 12 bases of the junction unmatched. CDR3 region: CASSPGNGRALETQYF. In DNA, the CDR3 is TGTGCCAGCAGCCCAGGAAACGGGAGGGCCTTGGAGACCCAGTACTTC.

The J gene is TRBJ2-3, the V gene TRBV18; D possibly matches TRBD1 or TRBD2 (5 bases each). The CDR3 totals 15 residues. Germline assignment: CDR1 KGHSH and CDR2 LQKENI. V dropped 6 bases and J dropped 2 bases, with 15 bases sitting between them. In DNA, the CDR3 is TGTGCCAGCTCCCCCGGGACCCGAAACACAGATACGCAGTATTTT. This sequence encodes CASSPGTRNTDTQYF.

The rearrangement uses TRBV5-6 and TRBJ2-3; D gene ambiguous. The V and J ends lost 2 bases and 4 bases respectively, with 11 bases between them. The CDR3 covers 14 residues. In germline, CDR1 is SGHDT, CDR2 YYEEEE. CDR3 bases: TGTGCCAGCAGCTTAGGCTTGGGCCCAGATACGCAGTATTTT. It specifies CASSLGLGPDTQYF.

The rearrangement joins TRBV28 to TRBJ2-1; maybe TRBD1 (5 bases). The CDR3 length is 12 residues. Deletions cut 5 bases from V and 6 bases from J, with 8 bases between. Germline assignment: CDR1 MDHEN and CDR2 SYDVKM. The CDR3 here is CASSPQGNEQFF. In DNA, the CDR3 is TGTGCCAGCAGTCCCCAGGGCAATGAGCAGTTCTTC.

The gene calls are TRBV7-2 and TRBJ2-4, with unresolved D. CDR1 is SGHTA and CDR2 is FQGNSA in the germline V gene. Trimming took 3 bases from V and 2 from J, leaving 11 bases between them. This CDR3 spans 15 amino acids. The CDR3 coding sequence is TGTGCCAGCAGCTTTCAGCGCTCCTCCAAAAACATTCAGTACTTC. This gives the protein CASSFQRSSKNIQYF.

The chain combines TRBV5-6 with TRBJ2-7; D is perhaps TRBD1 (5 bases). The ends were cut back, 3 bases at V and 2 bases at J, with 18 bases in the middle. Germline CDR1 reads SGHDT; CDR2 reads YYEEEE. The CDR3 loop spans 16 amino acids. CDR3 amino acids: CASSWGLGKGAYEQYF. The CDR3 DNA is TGTGCCAGCAGCTGGGGCCTTGGGAAAGGGGCCTACGAGCAGTACTTC.

The chain couples TRBV30 to TRBJ2-7; the match to TRBD1 covers 7 bases. Unmatched junction bases numbered 6, after V lost 0 bases and J lost 7 bases. CDR1 and CDR2 from the germline V gene are GTSNPN and SVGIG (reference sequence). This CDR3 region has 13 residues. CDR3 nucleotide sequence: TGTGCCTGGAGTGTACAGGGGCAAAAAGAGCAGTACTTC. It translates to CAWSVQGQKEQYF. Variable domain in full (rest from reference TRBV30 and TRBJ2-7): SQTIHQWPATLVQPVGSPLSLECTVEGTSNPNLYWYRQAAGRGLQLLFYSVGIGQISSEVPQNLSASRPQDRQFILSSKKLLLSDSGFYLCAWSVQGQKEQYFGPGTRLTVT.

By sample share, this clone is medium-sized. J is TRBJ2-1 and V is TRBV28; 8 bases match TRBD2. The CDR3 spans 16 residues. In germline, CDR1 is MDHEN, CDR2 SYDVKM. The V segment lost 5 bases and the J segment 10 bases; nucleotides outside the gene matches: 16. The CDR3, as DNA: TGTGCCAGCAGTCCCTACTCGGCGGGAGGCACACGAGAGCAGTTCTTC. Protein: CASSPYSAGGTREQFF.

Only one count was recorded for this clone. The chain is built from TRBV7-2 and TRBJ2-1, with 8 bases identical to TRBD2. The germline V gene encodes CDR1 SGHTA and CDR2 FQGNSA. The junction had 10 bases not matched to a gene; V was cut back by 5 bases and J by 7 bases. The CDR3 covers 15 residues. The CDR3 DNA reads TGTGCCAGCAGCCTACGCGCCGGGACTAGAAATGAGCAGTTCTTC. This encodes CASSLRAGTRNEQFF.

This sequence joins TRBV7-9 and TRBJ2-3; D is undetermined. CDR1 SEHNR and CDR2 FQNEAQ come from the germline V gene (reference sequence). V was clipped by 6 bases and J by 0 bases, with 13 bases between them. This CDR3 spans 15 amino acids. CDR3 in amino acids: CASSHQSSSTDTQYF. In DNA, the CDR3 is TGTGCCAGCAGTCATCAGTCGTCTAGCACAGATACGCAGTATTTT.

CDR3 region: CASSSWTANSGNTIYF. The CDR3 DNA reads as TGTGCCAGCAGCTCATGGACCGCCAACTCTGGAAACACCATATATTTT. V and J are TRBV11-2 and TRBJ1-3, with D uncertain. The V and J ends lost 4 bases and 0 bases respectively, with 13 bases between them. The CDR3 consists of 16 residues. The V gene's germline CDR1 is SGHAT and CDR2 FQNNGV.

The table lists this clone with a few counts. The chain combines TRBV28 with TRBJ1-5, with D maybe TRBD1 (5 bases). The germline CDR1 and CDR2 sequences are MDHEN and SYDVKM. Trimming cost V 11 bases and J 3 bases, with 17 bases left between them. The CDR3 spans 14 residues. The CDR3 is CAATRGSNNQPQHF. DNA of the CDR3: TGTGCCGCAACGAGGGGTAGTAACAATCAGCCCCAGCATTTT.

The gene calls are TRBV7-3 and TRBJ2-5, with D tentatively TRBD1 or TRBD2 (5 bases each). This CDR3 region has 15 residues. Germline CDR1 SGHTA, CDR2 FQGTGA. Trimming took 5 bases from V and 2 from J, leaving 15 bases between them. The CDR3: CASSPSPGRQETQYF. CDR3 nucleotides: TGTGCCAGCAGCCCATCCCCGGGACGGCAAGAGACCCAGTACTTC.

This rearrangement joins TRBV28 to TRBJ2-3, with D perhaps matching TRBD1 or TRBD2 (5 bases each). Per germline, CDR1 MDHEN and CDR2 SYDVKM. The V and J ends lost 5 bases and 7 bases respectively, with 13 bases between them. The CDR3 totals 13 residues. In DNA form, the CDR3 reads TGTGCCAGCAGTACCGGGACCGGCAATACGCAGTATTTT. Translated, it gives CASSTGTGNTQYF.

The chain couples TRBV2 to TRBJ1-4; D call uncertain. Germline CDR1 and CDR2: SNHLY and FYNNEI. Between the trimmed V and J ends, which lost 5 bases and 7 bases, there was a span of 8 bases. This CDR3 comprises 12 residues. This chain's CDR3 is CASSRIGEKLFF. The DNA of the CDR3 is TGTGCCAGCAGTAGAATTGGTGAAAAACTGTTTTTT.

V usage is TRBV10-2 and J usage is TRBJ1-2, with D uncertain. The CDR3 totals 15 residues. Germline V CDR1 and CDR2: WSHSY, SAAADI. V gave up 3 bases and J gave up 4 bases, with 15 bases separating them. The CDR3 region has the DNA TGCGCCAGCAGTGAAGAAGTGAGACGGAGCTATGGCTACACCTTC. It translates to CASSEEVRRSYGYTF.

This clone was found once. V and J are TRBV15 and TRBJ2-1; TRBD2 matches 7 bases. J lost 2 bases, V lost 4 bases, and 8 bases had no gene match. This CDR3 comprises 16 residues. The germline CDR1 and CDR2 sequences are LNHNV and YYDKDF (reference sequence). CDR3 residues: CATSKSPSGTYNEQFF. The CDR3 coding sequence is TGTGCCACCAGCAAATCCCCTAGCGGAACCTACAATGAGCAGTTCTTC.

V and J are TRBV6-1 and TRBJ1-4; D is uncertain. The germline V gene has CDR1 MNHNS and CDR2 SASEGT. This CDR3 comprises 16 residues. Trimming left V 4 bases short and J 8 bases short, with 20 bases between. CDR3 nucleotides: TGTGCCAGCAGTGCCGAGAGCCAACGTGGCAGGGAAAAACTGTTTTTT. It codes for CASSAESQRGREKLFF.

The chain has TRBV27 and TRBJ2-1, with TRBD1 matching 8 bases. V lost 2 bases to trimming and J lost 3 bases; unmatched junction nucleotides: 12. The CDR3 runs to 18 residues. CDR1 and CDR2 (germline): MNHEY, SMNVEV (reference sequence). The CDR3 is CASSLRYSPGTGYNEQFF. The CDR3 bases are TGTGCCAGCAGTTTAAGGTATAGTCCCGGGACAGGCTACAATGAGCAGTTCTTC.

The gene calls are TRBV27 and TRBJ1-5; TRBD1 matches 9 bases. The CDR3 totals 19 residues. The V gene end was trimmed by 2 bases and the J gene end by 0 bases; junction bases not matched to a gene: 11. Germline V gene lookup returns CDR1 MNHEY and CDR2 SMNVEV (reference sequence). CDR3 residues: CASSLRVGTGSLSNQPQHF. The CDR3 DNA reads as TGTGCCAGCAGTTTAAGAGTCGGGACAGGGTCCCTTAGCAATCAGCCCCAGCATTTT.

This chain joins TRBV29-1 and TRBJ1-5; D ambiguous. V was trimmed by 7 bases and J by 0 bases, leaving 10 bases between them. The V gene's germline CDR1 is SQVTM and CDR2 ANQGSEA. This CDR3 has 13 residues. The CDR3: CSARENSNQPQHF. The CDR3 DNA reads as TGCAGCGCCCGCGAGAATAGCAATCAGCCCCAGCATTTT.